This is a list of T cell receptor beta chains from one sample in a study of blood T cell repertoires in COVID-19. Clones were read by immunoSEQ multiplex PCR, and TCRdb kept only the in-frame ones, dropping some. Seen here are roughly 100,000 clones, roughly 80% observed once, and the top ten hold roughly a fifth. The specimen was peripheral blood. These receptors were collected from a woman aged 70-85 years with acute or convalescent COVID-19. Both conserved end residues are part of each CDR3. D genes are given only for firm matches. Where a row states a size, it is once, few, many or the class of an expanded clone; other rows omit it.

17,NA,NA,TRBJ1-2,TRBV7-7,TGTGCCAGCAGCTTAGACCAGGGAAGGTCATTTAACTATGGCTACACCTTC,CASSLDQGRSFNYGYTF
17,NA,NA,TRBJ1-5,TRBV3-1/TRBV3-2,TGTGCCAGCAGCCAAGAATCGGGAGGGGTTGGCAATCAGCCCCAGCATTTT,CASSQESGGVGNQPQHF
15,NA,TRBD1,TRBJ1-2,TRBV30,TGTGCCTGGAGCCCCATGGACAGGGGTGACTATGGCTACACCTTC,CAWSPMDRGDYGYTF
14,NA,NA,TRBJ1-1,TRBV5-1,TGCGCCAGCAGCTTGAAGGGAGAGAACACTGAAGCTTTCTTT,CASSLKGENTEAFF
16,NA,TRBD1,TRBJ2-2,TRBV5-1,TGCGCCAGCAGCTTGGCAGGGACAGGGAATCACGGGGAGCTGTTTTTT,CASSLAGTGNHGELFF
17,NA,NA,TRBJ2-6,TRBV7-9,TGTGCCAGCAGCCTCGCTCGGGGGACGGCTGGGGCCAACGTCCTGACTTTC,CASSLARGTAGANVLTF
16,NA,NA,TRBJ1-4,TRBV25-1,TGTGCCAGCAGTGATATGGATAGCGGTATCAATGAAAAACTGTTTTTT,CASSDMDSGINEKLFF
17,few,TRBD1,TRBJ1-1,TRBV6-2/TRBV6-3,TGTGCCAGCAGTTACCCCTGGGGCTTTAAGGACAGGTTTGAAGCTTTCTTT,CASSYPWGFKDRFEAFF
16,once,TRBD1,TRBJ2-6,TRBV19,TGTGCCACGCAGGGACAGCTAGCCACTGGGGCCAACGTCCTGACTTTC,CATQGQLATGANVLTF
17,NA,TRBD1,TRBJ1-4,TRBV5-4,TGTGCCAGCAGCGCCACAGGGGAGCGTATGGCTAATGAAAAACTGTTTTTT,CASSATGERMANEKLFF
15,NA,TRBD1,TRBJ1-2,TRBV2,TGTGCCAGCAGTCTCGGGACAGCGGCTAACTATGGCTACACCTTC,CASSLGTAANYGYTF